The entry below gives a single T cell receptor beta chain sequence along with its context. The data derive from a study of blood T cell repertoires in COVID-19. The overall study: Samples taken during acute and convalescent COVID-19 were collected in the United States, Italy and Spain. Sources were T cells, B-cell-depleted T cells, or PBMCs; the material itself was cDNA or gDNA.

Here immunoSEQ multiplex PCR was the method, and the copy in TCRdb shows in-frame clones only, minus some. The sample holds more than 120,000 clones, approximately 87% seen once. CDR1 is SEHNR, CDR2 FQNEAQ, per germline (reference sequence). The CDR3 contains 14 residues. The V end was cut by 5 bases, the J end by 5 bases, with 13 bases between. The gene calls are TRBV7-9 and TRBJ2-1; a possible D gene is TRBD1 (5 bases). Sequencing was done on a sample of peripheral blood. This sequence was found in a woman aged 45-60 years with active or convalescent COVID-19. The CDR3 DNA is TGTGCCAGCAGCCAACAGGCAAAAAACAATGAGCAGTTCTTC. Residues: CASSQQAKNNEQFF.